The 12 T cell receptor beta chains presented below share a single source sample, sequenced in a study of cytomegalovirus exposure and HLA in healthy donors. A multiplex PCR was run with 60 Vbeta primers and 13 Jbeta primers. Here immunoSEQ multiplex PCR was the method, and the copy in TCRdb shows in-frame clones only, minus some. The sample has about 140,000 clones, over 75% seen once. Sequencing was performed on PBMCs. These receptors came from a woman in her forties in good health and CMV-seronegative.

This rearrangement joins TRBV30 to TRBJ2-3; tentatively, D is TRBD2 (5 bases). There are 14 residues in the CDR3. CDR1 GTSNPN and CDR2 SVGIG come from the germline V gene (reference sequence). Trimming took 4 bases from V and 2 from J, leaving 13 bases between them. In nucleotides, the CDR3 is TGTGCCTGGACCCTCGGACTCGACACAGATACGCAGTATTTT. This gives the protein CAWTLGLDTDTQYF.

The chain uses TRBV11-3 and TRBJ2-2; no clear D. V lost 1 base and J lost 7, with 10 bases in between. Germline CDR1 SGHNT, CDR2 YENEEA. This CDR3 contains 14 residues. The CDR3 here is CASSLGGLGGELFF. For the CDR3, the DNA is TGTGCCAGCAGCTTAGGTGGTCTAGGCGGGGAGCTGTTTTTT.

This clone was seen a single time. This chain links TRBV7-6 with TRBJ2-1; D gene unclear. From germline, CDR1 is SGHVS and CDR2 FNYEAQ. CDR3 length: 16 amino acids. V gave up 3 bases and J gave up 0 bases, with 12 bases separating them. The CDR3 region has the DNA TGTGCCAGCAGCTTGGTGGGCGCCAGCTCCTACAATGAGCAGTTCTTC. Translating it yields CASSLVGASSYNEQFF.

The chain has TRBV6-5 and TRBJ1-2, with a tentative D call TRBD1 (6 bases). This CDR3 contains 14 residues. V was pared by 2 bases and J by 8 bases, with 15 bases between. Looked up from germline, CDR1 is MNHEY and CDR2 is SVGAGI. CDR3 protein: CASSYATTGYGYTF. The CDR3 DNA sequence: TGTGCCAGCAGTTACGCTACCACAGGGTACGGCTACACCTTC.

The chain combines TRBV7-6 with TRBJ2-6; 9 bases agree with TRBD1. Germline V gene sequence: CDR1 SGHVS, CDR2 FNYEAQ. This CDR3 contains 17 residues. The V gene end was trimmed by 3 bases and the J gene end by 0 bases; junction bases not matched to a gene: 3. Here the CDR3 DNA reads TGTGCCAGCAGCTTCGGACAGGGGTACTCTGGGGCCAACGTCCTGACTTTC. Protein sequence: CASSFGQGYSGANVLTF.

V is TRBV11-3 and J is TRBJ2-3; no firm D call. Germline CDR1 SGHNT, CDR2 YENEEA. Trimming removed 3 bases from V and 4 bases from J, with 5 bases in between. The CDR3 is 12 amino acids. The CDR3 DNA reads as TGTGCCAGCAGCTTTGTCGCAGATACGCAGTATTTT. It specifies CASSFVADTQYF.

The V call is TRBV29-1, the J call TRBJ1-1; 8 bases fit TRBD1. Trimming at V came to 4 bases and at J to 3 bases, leaving 7 bases not matched to a gene. The CDR3 contains 14 residues. Germline values: CDR1 SQVTM, CDR2 ANQGSEA. CDR3 amino acids: CSVAATGVDTEAFF. Written as DNA, the CDR3 is TGCAGCGTTGCGGCGACAGGGGTCGACACTGAAGCTTTCTTT.

This clone was picked up a small number of times. This chain links TRBV27 with TRBJ2-7; 8 nucleotides match TRBD2. The CDR3 has 14 amino acids. CDR1 and CDR2 (germline): MNHEY, SMNVEV (reference sequence). V trimming: 2 bases; J trimming: 4 bases; junction bases outside the gene matches: 4. The CDR3 sequence: CASSLSGRGYEQYF. The DNA for the CDR3 is TGTGCCAGCAGTTTAAGCGGGAGAGGGTACGAGCAGTACTTC.

This chain joins TRBV7-9 and TRBJ2-7, with 8 nucleotides matching TRBD2. Trimming took 3 bases from V and 7 from J; bases not matched to a gene: 11. The length of the CDR3 is 15 residues. Germline V CDR1 and CDR2: SEHNR, FQNEAQ (reference sequence). CDR3 DNA sequence: TGTGCCAGCAGCTTCCAGGCGGGAGGACAAAGTGAGCAGTACTTC. It encodes CASSFQAGGQSEQYF.

The rearrangement uses TRBV5-1 and TRBJ2-5; 11 nucleotides align to TRBD1. J lost 4 bases, V lost 4 bases, and 6 bases had no gene match. The CDR3 length is 15 residues. Per germline, CDR1 SGHRS and CDR2 YFSETQ. The CDR3 reads CASSPGTGGGETQYF. The CDR3 bases are TGCGCCAGCAGCCCCGGGACAGGGGGTGGAGAGACCCAGTACTTC. The complete variable domain, with remaining parts taken from reference TRBV5-1 and TRBJ2-5, reads KAGVTQTPRYLIKTRGQQVTLSCSPISGHRSVSWYQQTPGQGLQFLFEYFSETQRNKGNFPGRFSGRQFSNSRSEMNVSTLELGDSALYLCASSPGTGGGETQYFGPGTRLLVL.

The rearrangement joins TRBV5-4 to TRBJ1-2; TRBD1 might be the D (6 bases). Trimming took 2 bases from V and 7 from J, leaving 30 bases between them. The length of the CDR3 is 19 residues. CDR1 and CDR2 from the germline V gene are SGHNT and YYREEE (reference sequence). DNA for the CDR3: TGTGCCAGCAGCTTAGAGGGGGGGGCAGGTGCCAGACTAACTATTGGCTACACCTTC. It translates to CASSLEGGAGARLTIGYTF.

The chain recombines TRBV7-9 with TRBJ1-5; the D gene is possibly TRBD1 (6 bases). The germline gives CDR1 SEHNR, CDR2 FQNEAQ (reference sequence). The V end lost 5 bases, the J end lost 6 bases, and 14 bases lay between the germline ends. This CDR3 region has 14 residues. CDR3 residues: CASSVQGSGQPQHF. The DNA of the CDR3 is TGTGCCAGCAGCGTACAGGGATCAGGTCAGCCCCAGCATTTT.